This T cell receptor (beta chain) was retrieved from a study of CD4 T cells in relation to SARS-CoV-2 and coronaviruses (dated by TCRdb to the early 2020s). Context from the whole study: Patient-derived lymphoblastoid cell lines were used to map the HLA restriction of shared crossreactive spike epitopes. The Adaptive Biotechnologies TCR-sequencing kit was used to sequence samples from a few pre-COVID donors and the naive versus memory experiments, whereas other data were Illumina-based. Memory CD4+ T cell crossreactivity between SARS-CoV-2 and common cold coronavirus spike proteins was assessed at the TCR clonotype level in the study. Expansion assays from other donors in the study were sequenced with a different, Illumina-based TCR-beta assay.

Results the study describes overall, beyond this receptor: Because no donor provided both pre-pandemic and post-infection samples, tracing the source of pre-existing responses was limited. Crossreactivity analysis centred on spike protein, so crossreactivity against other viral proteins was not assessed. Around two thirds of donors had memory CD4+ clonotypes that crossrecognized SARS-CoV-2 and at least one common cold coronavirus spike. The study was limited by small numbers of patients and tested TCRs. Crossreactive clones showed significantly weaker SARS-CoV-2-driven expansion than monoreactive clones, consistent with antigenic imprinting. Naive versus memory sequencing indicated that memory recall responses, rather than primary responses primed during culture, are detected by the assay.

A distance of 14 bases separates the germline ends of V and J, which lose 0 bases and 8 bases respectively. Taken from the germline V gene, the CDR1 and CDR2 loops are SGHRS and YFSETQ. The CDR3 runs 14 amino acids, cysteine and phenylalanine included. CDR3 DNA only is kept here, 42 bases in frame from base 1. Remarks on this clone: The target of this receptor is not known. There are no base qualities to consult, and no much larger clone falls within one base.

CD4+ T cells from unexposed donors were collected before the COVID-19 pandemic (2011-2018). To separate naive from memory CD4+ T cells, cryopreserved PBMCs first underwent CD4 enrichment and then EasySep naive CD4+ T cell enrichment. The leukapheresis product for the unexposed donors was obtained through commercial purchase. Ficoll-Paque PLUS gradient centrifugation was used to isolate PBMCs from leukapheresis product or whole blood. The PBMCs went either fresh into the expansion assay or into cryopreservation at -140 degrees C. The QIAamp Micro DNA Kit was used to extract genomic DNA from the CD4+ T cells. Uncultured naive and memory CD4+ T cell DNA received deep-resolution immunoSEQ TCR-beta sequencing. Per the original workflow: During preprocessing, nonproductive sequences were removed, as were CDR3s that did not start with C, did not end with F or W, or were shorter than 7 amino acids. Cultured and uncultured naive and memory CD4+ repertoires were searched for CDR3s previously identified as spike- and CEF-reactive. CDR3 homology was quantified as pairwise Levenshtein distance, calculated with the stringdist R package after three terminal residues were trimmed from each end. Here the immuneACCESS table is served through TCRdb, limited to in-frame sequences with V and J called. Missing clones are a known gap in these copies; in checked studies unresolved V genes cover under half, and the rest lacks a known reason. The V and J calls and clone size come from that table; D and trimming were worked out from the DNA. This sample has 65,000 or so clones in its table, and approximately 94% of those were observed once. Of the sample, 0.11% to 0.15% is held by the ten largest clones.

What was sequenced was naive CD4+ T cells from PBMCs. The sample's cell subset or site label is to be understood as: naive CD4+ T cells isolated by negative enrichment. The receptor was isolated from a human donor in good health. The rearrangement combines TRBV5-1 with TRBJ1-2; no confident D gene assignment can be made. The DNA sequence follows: TGCGCCAGCAGCTTGGATACGGCAGGACGAGGCTACACCTTC. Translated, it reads CASSLDTAGRGYTF.